This passage covers 17 T cell receptor beta chains from one sample sequenced in a study of blood T cells in healthy people across ages. With a J-beta primer mix and a sample-barcoded 5' primer, a second PCR ran roughly 6 to 11 cycles. TCRdb reprocessed the 5' RACE reads with MiXCR, giving one entry per CDR3 protein. The sample has 1 million or so distinct CDR3 sequences; approximately 25% are singletons. This sample also appeared in a second study, on T cells of mothers and their children.

The source material was blood. The receptors were sampled from a girl aged 2 to 10 in good health.

The chain couples TRBV20-1 to TRBJ1-4; no clear D gene. V shed 6 bases and J shed 1 base, with 9 bases lying between them. The CDR3 consists of 13 residues. Germline loops: CDR1 DFQATT, CDR2 SNEGSKA (reference sequence). The CDR3: CSAISGTNEKLFF. As DNA, the CDR3 is TGCAGTGCCATCTCTGGAACTAATGAAAAACTGTTTTTT.

V gene TRBV6-5 combines with J gene TRBJ2-5, with TRBD2 matching 8 bases. The CDR3 sequence is 13 residues long. Germline V gene sequence: CDR1 MNHEY, CDR2 SVGAGI. Trimming took 4 bases from V and 7 from J; bases not matched to a gene: 5. CDR3 bases: TGTGCCAGCAGTTTTCTAGCGGGCGGGACCCAGTACTTC. Its protein product is CASSFLAGGTQYF.

Only a few counts were recorded for this clonotype. In DNA form, the CDR3 reads TGCGCCAGCAGCCAAGTCAGTCCCTACATTCAGTACTTC. Protein: CASSQVSPYIQYF. This rearrangement joins TRBV4-1 to TRBJ2-4, with D uncertain. V lost 1 base, J lost 8 bases, and 9 bases lay in between. Germline CDR1 and CDR2: MGHRA and YSYEKL. CDR3 length equals 13 residues.

A remark on this clonotype: With a much larger clone just one base away, this may be a read error. V usage is TRBV20-1 and J usage is TRBJ2-1; 7 nucleotides line up with TRBD2. The end of the DNA fits TRBJ2-7 better, so the J call may be wrong. The CDR3 extends over 13 amino acids. Germline CDR1 is DFQATT and CDR2 is SNEGSKA (reference sequence). This chain's CDR3 is CSASLAGDYEQYF. CDR3 DNA sequence: TGCAGTGCTAGCTTGGCGGGAGACTACGAGCAGTACTTC.

The chain employs TRBV7-9 and TRBJ1-5; D not certain. The CDR3 has 10 residues. Germline-derived CDR1 and CDR2 are SEHNR and FQNEAQ (reference sequence). V shed 7 bases and J shed 9 bases, with 7 bases lying between them. This CDR3 is CASIEGPQHF. The CDR3 DNA is TGTGCCAGCATAGAGGGGCCCCAGCATTTT.

J is TRBJ2-7 and V is TRBV4-1; the D gene is possibly TRBD1 (6 bases). The ends were cut back, 0 bases at V and 1 base at J, with 13 bases in the middle. The CDR3 extends over 16 amino acids. The germline CDR1 and CDR2 sequences are MGHRA and YSYEKL. The CDR3 region is CASSQDLGAISYEQYF. In nucleotides, the CDR3 is TGCGCCAGCAGCCAAGATTTGGGGGCAATTTCCTACGAGCAGTACTTC.

This clonotype was recorded a few times. The chain has TRBV5-4 and TRBJ2-2; D not resolved. The CDR3 contains 16 residues. The ends were cut back, 2 bases at V and 0 bases at J, with 11 bases in the middle. CDR1 and CDR2 from the germline V gene are SGHNT and YYREEE (reference sequence). The CDR3 loop reads CASSFKLGANTGELFF. In DNA form, the CDR3 reads TGTGCCAGCAGCTTCAAACTTGGGGCGAACACCGGGGAGCTGTTTTTT. Variable domain in full (rest from reference TRBV5-4 and TRBJ2-2): ETGVTQSPTHLIKTRGQQVTLRCSSQSGHNTVSWYQQALGQGPQFIFQYYREEENGRGNFPPRFSGLQFPNYSSELNVNALELDDSALYLCASSFKLGANTGELFFGEGSRLTVL.

The J gene is TRBJ2-3, the V gene TRBV29-1; D gene unclear. Trimming stripped 7 bases from V and 12 bases from J, with 17 bases between. Germline-derived CDR1 and CDR2 are SQVTM and ANQGSEA. This CDR3 is 11 amino acids long. CDR3 loop: CSAPRAGGQYF. In DNA form, the CDR3 reads TGCAGCGCCCCCCGGGCAGGCGGACAGTATTTT.

The rearrangement links TRBV4-1 to TRBJ2-3; 7 bases line up with TRBD2. This CDR3 region has 16 residues. V gave up 3 bases and J gave up 3 bases; unmatched junction bases: 9. Germline assignment: CDR1 MGHRA and CDR2 YSYEKL. The CDR3 loop is CASSQVRASGTDTQYF. Here the CDR3 DNA reads TGCGCCAGCAGCCAGGTTCGGGCTAGCGGTACAGATACGCAGTATTTT.

This clonotype showed up just a few times. The rearrangement uses TRBV3-1 and TRBJ2-3, with 13 nucleotides matching TRBD2. V trimming: 5 bases; J trimming: 7 bases; junction bases outside the gene matches: 9. Germline CDR1 and CDR2: LGHDT and YNNKEL (reference sequence). The CDR3 contains 16 residues. CDR3 sequence reads: CASSSRTSGSGNTQYF. DNA of the CDR3: TGTGCCAGCAGCTCTAGGACTAGCGGGAGCGGGAATACGCAGTATTTT.

The sample holds many counts of this clonotype. This rearrangement joins TRBV6-5 to TRBJ1-1; TRBD1 is a possible D gene (5 bases). V shed 8 bases and J shed 4 bases, with 11 bases lying between them. CDR1 is MNHEY and CDR2 is SVGAGI in the germline V gene. The CDR3 has 12 residues. CDR3 in amino acids: CASGTGGTEAFF. CDR3 in DNA: TGTGCCAGCGGGACCGGGGGCACTGAAGCTTTCTTT.

In its sample, this clonotype was seen a few times. The J gene is TRBJ2-7, the V gene TRBV29-1; D is possibly TRBD2 (6 bases). The DNA end lines up better with TRBJ2-5; the J call may be wrong. CDR1 SQVTM and CDR2 ANQGSEA come from the germline V gene. The CDR3 runs to 10 residues. CDR3 region: CSASVETQYF. Written as DNA, the CDR3 is TGCAGCGCTAGCGTGGAGACCCAGTACTTC.

The chain links TRBV9 to TRBJ2-3, with D tentatively TRBD2 (5 bases). V lost 0 bases and J 1 base, leaving 9 bases between the germline ends. CDR3 size: 15 residues. Germline-derived CDR1 and CDR2 are SGDLS and YYNGEE. CDR3 sequence (DNA): TGTGCCAGCAGCGTAGAGATTAGCGGCACAGATACGCAGTATTTT. This sequence encodes CASSVEISGTDTQYF.

J is TRBJ1-1 and V is TRBV11-1, with 8 nucleotides matching TRBD1. The CDR3 spans 16 residues. Germline V gene data show CDR1 as SGHAT and CDR2 as FQDESV (reference sequence). Trimming at V came to 1 base and at J to 6 bases, leaving 10 bases not matched to a gene. The DNA of the CDR3 is TGTGCCAGCAGCTTAGGCGTGGGACAGGTCTTCGCTGAAGCTTTCTTT. Translated: CASSLGVGQVFAEAFF.

The chain's CDR3 is CASSEAGNSLEAFF. The CDR3, as DNA: TGCGCCAGCAGCGAGGCAGGGAACTCATTGGAAGCTTTCTTT. This chain uses TRBV5-1 with TRBJ1-1, with TRBD1 as a possible D gene (5 bases). The V gene lost 4 bases and the J gene lost 8 bases, with 18 bases spanning the gap. Germline values: CDR1 SGHRS, CDR2 YFSETQ. This CDR3 comprises 14 residues.

The CDR3 spells CSVVRGETYEQYF. Here the CDR3 DNA reads TGCAGCGTTGTCCGCGGGGAGACCTACGAGCAGTACTTC. The chain joins TRBV29-1 to TRBJ2-7, with D perhaps TRBD2 (6 bases). V lost 4 bases, J lost 2 bases, and 12 bases lay in between. Looked up from germline, CDR1 is SQVTM and CDR2 is ANQGSEA. CDR3 length: 13 residues.

This chain links TRBV29-1 with TRBJ2-1, with D perhaps TRBD1 (5 bases). Germline V CDR1 and CDR2: SQVTM, ANQGSEA. Between the trimmed V and J ends, which lost 4 bases and 8 bases, there was a span of 15 bases. This CDR3 comprises 13 residues. CDR3 bases: TGCAGCGTTGGGACAACCACAGTATATGAGCAGTTCTTC. This codes for CSVGTTTVYEQFF.